Only a few counts were recorded for the clone carrying this T cell receptor (beta chain). The source of the sample is a study of sequential checkpoint blockade in melanoma. Background on the study: Each arm's sequence ended with maintenance nivolumab. Around 90 pretreatment tumor DNA samples were TCRβ immunosequenced.

This sample's treatment: randomized to nivolumab then ipilimumab (arm A) or the reverse (arm B). Patients had received no earlier DNA-damaging chemotherapy. Here immunoSEQ multiplex PCR was the method, and the copy in TCRdb shows in-frame clones only, minus some. The sample lists approximately 5,300 clones, approximately 29% occurring once. The CDR3 covers 14 residues. After removal of 4 bases from V and 4 bases from J, the junction contained 4 bases not matched to a gene. Germline CDR1 SGDLS, CDR2 YYNGEE. Sequenced here: tumor tissue (inferred from file names), sampled from a patient given nivolumab and ipilimumab in sequence. The clonotype comes from a human donor with melanoma. The gene calls are TRBV9 and TRBJ2-5; 10 bases match TRBD1. The CDR3 sequence is CASSPWTGGETQYF. Written as DNA, the CDR3 is TGTGCCAGCAGCCCGTGGACAGGGGGAGAGACCCAGTACTTC.